These 11 T cell receptor beta chains were all obtained from the same sample, sequenced in a study of cytomegalovirus exposure and HLA in healthy donors. PCR was performed using 60 Vbeta and 13 Jbeta primers. Generated by immunoSEQ multiplex PCR, the TCRdb table keeps only in-frame clones and is missing some. The profile shows some 180,000 clones, 65% to 85% of them singletons. Sample: PBMCs. Receptor source: a man aged 35-49 years in good health and CMV-seropositive.

The chain recombines TRBV5-1 with TRBJ2-1; 14 bases agree with TRBD2. In germline, CDR1 is SGHRS, CDR2 YFSETQ. CDR3 length: 15 residues. Unmatched junction bases numbered 1, after V lost 0 bases and J lost 8 bases. The CDR3 sequence is CASSLGLAGGDEQFF. The CDR3 coding sequence is TGCGCCAGCAGCTTGGGACTAGCGGGAGGGGATGAGCAGTTCTTC.

The V and J genes are TRBV5-1 and TRBJ1-2; D is undetermined. The length of the CDR3 is 13 residues. Germline V lookup: CDR1 SGHRS, CDR2 YFSETQ. With 5 bases removed from V and 0 bases from J, the gap between germline ends came to 8 bases. The CDR3 sequence is CASRVGANYGYTF. The CDR3 DNA reads as TGCGCCAGCAGGGTGGGAGCTAACTATGGCTACACCTTC.

V gene TRBV27 combines with J gene TRBJ2-7, with 7 nucleotides matching TRBD1. The germline V gene encodes CDR1 MNHEY and CDR2 SMNVEV (reference sequence). The CDR3 length is 14 residues. Losses at the gene ends were 6 bases for V and 6 bases for J; bases not matched to a gene: 11. For the CDR3, the DNA is TGTGCCAGCAGAATCCGAGGGACAGTGGGCGAGCAGTACTTC. This sequence encodes CASRIRGTVGEQYF.

The chain couples TRBV6-5 to TRBJ2-1, with 10 bases identical to TRBD2. The V gene's germline CDR1 is MNHEY and CDR2 SVGAGI. J was trimmed by 9 bases and V by 4 bases; bases with no gene match: 9. The CDR3 sequence is 15 residues long. Here the CDR3 DNA reads TGTGCCAGCAGTTCGCCTCCTAGCGGGAGTGGTGAGCAGTTCTTC. Amino acid sequence: CASSSPPSGSGEQFF.

The chain has TRBV15 and TRBJ2-7; no definite D call. The CDR3 is 13 amino acids. V was trimmed by 0 bases and J by 5 bases, leaving 8 bases between them. CDR1 is LNHNV and CDR2 is YYDKDF in the germline V gene (reference sequence). The CDR3 loop is CATSRDLPDEQYF. The CDR3 bases are TGTGCCACCAGCAGAGATCTTCCTGACGAGCAGTACTTC.

The genes are TRBV4-3 and TRBJ2-4, with 11 bases lining up with TRBD1. From germline, CDR1 is LGHNA and CDR2 YSLEER. This CDR3 contains 17 residues. The V gene end was trimmed by 3 bases and the J gene end by 2 bases; junction bases not matched to a gene: 6. This CDR3 reads CASSQPGQGASKNIQYF. The CDR3 bases are TGCGCCAGCAGCCAGCCAGGACAGGGGGCATCCAAAAACATTCAGTACTTC.

V gene TRBV12-5 combines with J gene TRBJ1-1, with 7 bases aligning to TRBD1. J was trimmed by 1 base and V by 6 bases; bases with no gene match: 5. The CDR3 length is 14 residues. Germline lookup yields CDR1 LGHNT and CDR2 FRNRAP. CDR3: CASGKRTGNTEAFF. The CDR3 bases are TGTGCTAGTGGCAAAAGGACAGGGAACACTGAAGCTTTCTTT.

The table lists this clone with a few counts. The chain employs TRBV9 and TRBJ1-1, with a possible D match to TRBD1 (6 bases). V lost 4 bases and J lost 3, with 16 bases in between. The CDR3 contains 15 residues. Germline V gene sequence: CDR1 SGDLS, CDR2 YYNGEE. Here the CDR3 reads CASSPRTAPYTEAFF. For the CDR3, the DNA is TGTGCCAGCAGCCCCAGGACAGCCCCGTACACTGAAGCTTTCTTT.

The chain has TRBV11-3 and TRBJ2-1; D perhaps matches TRBD2 (6 bases). Germline V gives CDR1 SGHNT, CDR2 YENEEA. The ends were cut back, 1 base at V and 3 bases at J, with 13 bases in the middle. The CDR3 has 16 residues. CDR3 nucleotides: TGTGCCAGCAGCTTAGGTGGAGGGGAGTACTACAATGAGCAGTTCTTC. Its translation is CASSLGGGEYYNEQFF.

The table lists this clone with a count of one. J is TRBJ2-1 and V is TRBV20-1, with D perhaps TRBD1 (6 bases). The CDR3 runs 11 residues. V was trimmed by 1 base and J by 15 bases, leaving 13 bases between them. Germline values: CDR1 DFQATT, CDR2 SNEGSKA (reference sequence). CDR3 sequence (DNA): TGCAGTGCTAGAGGGACAGCTTTCCTGTTCTTC. Protein product: CSARGTAFLFF.

This chain links TRBV30 with TRBJ1-4; D call uncertain. The CDR3 contains 13 residues. Trimming took off 7 bases at V and 5 bases at J, with 14 bases between the two ends. Germline values: CDR1 GTSNPN, CDR2 SVGIG (reference sequence). The chain's CDR3 is CAYSTTPNEKLFF. CDR3 sequence (DNA): TGTGCCTACTCGACAACGCCGAATGAAAAACTGTTTTTT.